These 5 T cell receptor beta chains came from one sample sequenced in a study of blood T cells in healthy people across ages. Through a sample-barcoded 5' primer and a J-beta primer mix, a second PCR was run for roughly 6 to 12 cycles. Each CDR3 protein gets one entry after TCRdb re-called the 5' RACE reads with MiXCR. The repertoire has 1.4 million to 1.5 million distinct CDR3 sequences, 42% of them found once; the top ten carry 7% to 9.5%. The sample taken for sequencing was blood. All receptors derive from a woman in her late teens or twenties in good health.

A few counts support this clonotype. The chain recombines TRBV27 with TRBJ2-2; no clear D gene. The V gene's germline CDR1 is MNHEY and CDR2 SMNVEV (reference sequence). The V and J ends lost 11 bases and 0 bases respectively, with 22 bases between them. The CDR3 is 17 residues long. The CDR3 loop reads CAAAEFLKRPNTGELFF. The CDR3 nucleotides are TGTGCCGCGGCAGAGTTTTTGAAGCGTCCGAACACCGGGGAGCTGTTTTTT.

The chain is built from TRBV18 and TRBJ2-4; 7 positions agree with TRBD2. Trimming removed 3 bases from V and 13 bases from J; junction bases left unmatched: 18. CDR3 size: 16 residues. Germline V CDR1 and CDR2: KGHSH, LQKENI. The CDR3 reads CASSPMVAGVYNEQYF. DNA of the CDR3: TGTGCCAGCTCACCGATGGTAGCGGGCGTCTACAATGAGCAGTACTTC.

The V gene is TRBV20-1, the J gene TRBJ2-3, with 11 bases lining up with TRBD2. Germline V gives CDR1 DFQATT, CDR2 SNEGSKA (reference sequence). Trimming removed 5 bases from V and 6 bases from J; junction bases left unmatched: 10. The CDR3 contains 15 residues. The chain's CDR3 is CSAWGSSGGIDTQYF. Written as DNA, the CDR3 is TGCAGTGCTTGGGGGTCTAGCGGGGGGATCGATACGCAGTATTTT.

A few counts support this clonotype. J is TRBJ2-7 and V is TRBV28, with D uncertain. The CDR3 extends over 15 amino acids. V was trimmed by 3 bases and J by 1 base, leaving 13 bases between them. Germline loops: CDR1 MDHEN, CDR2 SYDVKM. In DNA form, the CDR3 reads TGTGCCAGCAGTTTGCCACGAGCGAGTTCCTACGAGCAGTACTTC. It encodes CASSLPRASSYEQYF.

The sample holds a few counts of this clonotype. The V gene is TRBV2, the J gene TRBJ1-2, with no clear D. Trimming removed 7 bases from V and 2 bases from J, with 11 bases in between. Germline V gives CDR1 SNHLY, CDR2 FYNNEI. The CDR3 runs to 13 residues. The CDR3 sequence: CASTSGPNYGYTF. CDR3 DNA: TGTGCCAGCACAAGCGGACCCAACTATGGCTACACCTTC. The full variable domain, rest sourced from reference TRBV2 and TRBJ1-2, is EPEVTQTPSHQVTQMGQEVILRCVPISNHLYFYWYRQILGQKVEFLVSFYNNEISEKSEIFDDQFSVERPDGSNFTLKIRSTKLEDSAMYFCASTSGPNYGYTFGSGTRLTVV.